These 23 T cell receptor beta chains were sequenced from one sample in a study of OX40 agonist ivuxolimab in advanced cancers. Libraries were prepared by immunoSEQ multiplex PCR; TCRdb keeps only in-frame clonotypes and omits some of them. The sample carries some 95,000 clones, 70% to 90% recorded once. This specimen was CD4+ or CD8+ T cells sorted from blood, taken in a trial of the OX40 agonist ivuxolimab. All receptors derive from an adult with an advanced solid tumor such as melanoma, head and neck, liver or kidney cancer.

The chain has TRBV4-3 and TRBJ1-6; D is ambiguous. This CDR3 has 16 residues. Germline CDR1 LGHNA, CDR2 YSLEER. V was clipped by 1 base and J by 8 bases, with 15 bases between them. The CDR3 protein is CASSQVVPALHSPLHF. The CDR3 DNA is TGCGCCAGCAGCCAAGTTGTCCCCGCGCTACATTCACCCCTCCACTTT.

The chain employs TRBV5-4 and TRBJ2-5; tentative D call: TRBD2 (6 bases). This CDR3 region has 15 residues. Trimming took 0 bases from V and 9 from J, leaving 18 bases between them. CDR1 and CDR2 from the germline V gene are SGHNT and YYREEE (reference sequence). CDR3 DNA: TGTGCCAGCAGCTTGGAAGGGGCCCGCTGGGGGGCCCAGTACTTC. Translated: CASSLEGARWGAQYF.

The V gene is TRBV6-1, the J gene TRBJ1-5; maybe TRBD1 (6 bases). V was shortened by 6 bases and J by 0 bases, with 9 bases between the two germline ends. Germline-derived CDR1 and CDR2 are MNHNS and SASEGT. The CDR3 spans 14 residues. DNA of the CDR3: TGTGCCAGCAGGTACAGGGATAGCAATCAGCCCCAGCATTTT. It yields the protein CASRYRDSNQPQHF.

This clone was counted a few times. This chain uses TRBV6-1 with TRBJ1-2, with D maybe TRBD1 (5 bases). The CDR3 runs 13 residues. Germline CDR1 is MNHNS and CDR2 is SASEGT. The germline V and J ends were trimmed by 3 bases and 4 bases, with 9 bases remaining between them. CDR3 DNA sequence: TGTGCCAGCAGTGATTGGGGGACCTATGGCTACACCTTC. Encoded protein: CASSDWGTYGYTF.

The chain recombines TRBV28 with TRBJ1-5; D is uncertain. This CDR3 is 16 amino acids long. Germline assignment: CDR1 MDHEN and CDR2 SYDVKM. V was shortened by 2 bases and J by 4 bases, with 15 bases between the two germline ends. DNA of the CDR3: TGTGCCAGCAGTTTACGGGCCAGCAGTGCTAATCAGCCCCAGCATTTT. Protein: CASSLRASSANQPQHF.

The chain couples TRBV6-5 to TRBJ1-5; D ambiguous. Deletions cut 4 bases from V and 6 bases from J, with 7 bases between. The germline CDR1 and CDR2 sequences are MNHEY and SVGAGI. CDR3 length equals 12 residues. CDR3 amino acids: CASSLNSQPQHF. DNA for the CDR3: TGTGCCAGCAGTTTGAACAGTCAGCCCCAGCATTTT.

The rearrangement links TRBV5-1 to TRBJ2-6; D unclear. The CDR3 has 14 residues. Germline loops: CDR1 SGHRS, CDR2 YFSETQ. V gave up 4 bases and J gave up 6 bases, with 11 bases separating them. CDR3 nucleotides: TGCGCCAGCAGCCACCAGTGGGAGGCCAACGTCCTGACTTTC. It translates to CASSHQWEANVLTF.

The chain uses TRBV7-3 and TRBJ1-1, with a weak D call TRBD1 (5 bases). Trimming took 5 bases from V and 3 from J, leaving 16 bases between them. The V gene's germline CDR1 is SGHTA and CDR2 FQGTGA. The CDR3 has 15 amino acids. The CDR3 region has the DNA TGTGCCAGCAGCCAGGGAGGGCAGGCCCACACTGAAGCTTTCTTT. Amino acids: CASSQGGQAHTEAFF. Filled out from reference TRBV7-3 and TRBJ1-1, the complete variable domain reads GAGVSQTPSNKVTEKGKYVELRCDPISGHTALYWYRQSLGQGPEFLIYFQGTGAADDSGLPNDRFFAVRPEGSVSTLKIQRTERGDSAVYLCASSQGGQAHTEAFFGQGTRLTVV.

This chain joins TRBV19 and TRBJ2-1, with a weak D call TRBD1 (7 bases). This CDR3 is built from 15 residues. Trimming shortened V by 5 bases and J by 3 bases, and 14 bases separated the two germline ends. The germline V gene encodes CDR1 LNHDA and CDR2 SQIVND (reference sequence). CDR3 DNA: TGTGCCAGTAGTGCGCGACAGGGACTCTACAATGAGCAGTTCTTC. Translating it yields CASSARQGLYNEQFF.

V and J are TRBV28 and TRBJ1-5, with TRBD1 matching over 8 bases. Germline CDR1 is MDHEN and CDR2 is SYDVKM. V lost 6 bases, J lost 6 bases, and 4 bases stayed unmatched. The CDR3 totals 13 residues. The DNA of the CDR3 is TGTGCCAGCAGGGTGACAGGGGTTCAGCCCCAGCATTTT. Its translation: CASRVTGVQPQHF. Using reference TRBV28 and TRBJ1-5 for the parts outside the CDR3, the full variable domain is DVKVTQSSRYLVKRTGEKVFLECVQDMDHENMFWYRQDPGLGLRLIYFSYDVKMKEKGDIPEGYSVSREKKERFSLILESASTNQTSMYLCASRVTGVQPQHFGDGTRLSIL.

The chain links TRBV7-9 to TRBJ1-1; 7 nucleotides align to TRBD1. Germline lookup yields CDR1 SEHNR and CDR2 FQNEAQ (reference sequence). Trimming at V came to 5 bases and at J to 1 base, leaving 10 bases not matched to a gene. The CDR3 is made up of 16 amino acids. CDR3 sequence (DNA): TGTGCCAGCAGCGAACGACAGGGCCCGAAGAACACTGAAGCTTTCTTT. This gives the protein CASSERQGPKNTEAFF.

Comments on this clone: No conserved phenylalanine or tryptophan ends this CDR3, so it is likely a read error. The gene calls are TRBV19 and TRBJ1-6; TRBD1 aligns across 11 bases. The germline V gene encodes CDR1 LNHDA and CDR2 SQIVND (reference sequence). The CDR3 contains 14 residues. V lost 8 bases and J lost 10; bases outside the gene matches: 7. The DNA of the CDR3 is TGTGCCAGTGGCGCAGGACAGGGGGCCTCACCCCTCCACCTT. Encoded protein: CASGAGQGASPLHL.

This sequence joins TRBV5-1 and TRBJ2-2; D is perhaps TRBD1 or TRBD2 (5 bases each). Germline CDR1 SGHRS, CDR2 YFSETQ. With 6 bases removed from V and 2 bases from J, the gap between germline ends came to 14 bases. The CDR3 runs to 15 residues. The CDR3 DNA follows: TGCGCCAGCAAACAGGAGGCAGTTAACACCGGGGAGCTGTTTTTT. Translating gives CASKQEAVNTGELFF.

The V gene is TRBV7-2, the J gene TRBJ2-1, with 7 bases that match TRBD2. J was trimmed by 0 bases and V by 5 bases; bases with no gene match: 4. CDR3 length equals 15 residues. CDR1 SGHTA and CDR2 FQGNSA come from the germline V gene. The CDR3 sequence is CASSRRTSSYNEQFF. CDR3 in DNA: TGTGCCAGCAGCCGCCGGACTAGCTCCTACAATGAGCAGTTCTTC.

This sequence joins TRBV5-1 and TRBJ2-2; D perhaps matches TRBD1 (6 bases). Germline loops: CDR1 SGHRS, CDR2 YFSETQ. CDR3 length equals 14 residues. The germline V and J ends were trimmed by 6 bases and 2 bases, with 11 bases remaining between them. The CDR3 region has the DNA TGCGCCAGCACCGTGGGGGCTAACACCGGGGAGCTGTTTTTT. Encoded protein: CASTVGANTGELFF.

This sequence joins TRBV7-9 and TRBJ2-7; D is undetermined. Trimming took off 6 bases at V and 1 base at J, with 19 bases between the two ends. This CDR3 is built from 16 residues. Germline assignment: CDR1 SEHNR and CDR2 FQNEAQ (reference sequence). Here the CDR3 reads CASSSLPRPGSYEQYF. In DNA form, the CDR3 reads TGTGCCAGCAGTTCACTCCCGCGGCCAGGATCCTACGAGCAGTACTTC. The whole variable domain, remainder taken from reference TRBV7-9 and TRBJ2-7, is DTGVSQNPRHKITKRGQNVTFRCDPISEHNRLYWYRQTLGQGPEFLTYFQNEAQLEKSRLLSDRFSAERPKGSFSTLEIQRTEQGDSAMYLCASSSLPRPGSYEQYFGPGTRLTVT.

The V call is TRBV5-4, the J call TRBJ2-7, with D maybe TRBD2 (5 bases). Germline V gives CDR1 SGHNT, CDR2 YYREEE (reference sequence). The CDR3 is made up of 15 amino acids. Trimming shortened V by 0 bases and J by 5 bases, and 15 bases separated the two germline ends. The chain's CDR3 is CASSLVAFPGNEQYF. The CDR3 nucleotides read TGTGCCAGCAGCTTGGTAGCCTTCCCCGGGAACGAGCAGTACTTC. Full variable domain (outside the CDR3, taken from reference TRBV5-4 and TRBJ2-7): ETGVTQSPTHLIKTRGQQVTLRCSSQSGHNTVSWYQQALGQGPQFIFQYYREEENGRGNFPPRFSGLQFPNYSSELNVNALELDDSALYLCASSLVAFPGNEQYFGPGTRLTVT.

The chain employs TRBV28 and TRBJ1-2, with TRBD1 identical over 7 bases. The J segment lost 3 bases and the V segment lost 10 bases, leaving 5 bases of the junction unmatched. This CDR3 comprises 12 residues. Germline V lookup: CDR1 MDHEN, CDR2 SYDVKM. CDR3 amino acids: CATDRDYYGYTF. CDR3 sequence (DNA): TGTGCCACCGACAGGGATTACTATGGCTACACCTTC.

This rearrangement joins TRBV7-3 to TRBJ2-4; tentatively, D is TRBD2 (6 bases). Trimming left V 5 bases short and J 0 bases short, with 11 bases between. Germline V gene data show CDR1 as SGHTA and CDR2 as FQGTGA. The CDR3 contains 15 residues. CDR3 sequence: CASSPGGLAKNIQYF. The CDR3 DNA follows: TGTGCCAGCAGCCCCGGGGGACTAGCCAAAAACATTCAGTACTTC.

The rearrangement joins TRBV9 to TRBJ1-1; 9 bases agree with TRBD1. Germline V lookup: CDR1 SGDLS, CDR2 YYNGEE. The CDR3 totals 15 residues. The V and J ends lost 2 bases and 4 bases, in that order; junction bases with no gene match: 6. As DNA, the CDR3 is TGTGCCAGCAGCGTCGGGACAGGGTTCGGCACTGAAGCTTTCTTT. This gives the protein CASSVGTGFGTEAFF. Filled out from reference TRBV9 and TRBJ1-1, the complete variable domain reads DSGVTQTPKHLITATGQRVTLRCSPRSGDLSVYWYQQSLDQGLQFLIQYYNGEERAKGNILERFSAQQFPDLHSELNLSSLELGDSALYFCASSVGTGFGTEAFFGQGTRLTVV.

In regard to this clone: One end of the junction is discordant with germline, which a read error may explain. This chain links TRBV7-7 with TRBJ2-6; D is tentatively TRBD1 or TRBD2 (5 bases each). Looked up from germline, CDR1 is SSHAT and CDR2 is FNYEAQ (reference sequence). This CDR3 comprises 15 residues. The CDR3 is CASSPYGARANVLTF. The CDR3 nucleotides read TGTGCTAGCAGCCCGTACGGGGCCCGGGCCAACGTCCTGACTTTC.

V and J are TRBV10-3 and TRBJ2-7, with TRBD2 identical over 7 bases. The CDR3 is 14 residues long. The trim removed 6 bases at V and 5 bases at J, leaving 10 bases unmatched. Germline CDR1 is ENHRY and CDR2 is SYGVKD. CDR3 sequence reads: CAIRTSGGGDEQYF. The CDR3 region has the DNA TGTGCCATCAGGACCTCCGGTGGGGGGGACGAGCAGTACTTC.

The CDR3 DNA follows: TGTGCCAGCAGCTTAGTTGCCAACTCCAATCAGCCCCAGCATTTT. Translation gives CASSLVANSNQPQHF. J is TRBJ1-5 and V is TRBV7-8; D unclear. Germline loops: CDR1 SGHVS, CDR2 FQNEAQ. Trimming removed 1 base at V and 3 bases at J, with 10 bases between. The CDR3 contains 15 residues.